This TCR beta chain was documented in a study of vaccination and CD4 T cells after COVID-19 (dated by TCRdb to between 2021 and 2024). Concerning the study at large: Every convalescent patient had a positive nasal swab PCR test for SARS-CoV-2, with mild disease in 9 or 10 patients and severe disease in one. The convalescent cohort included six males and four females, with two Hispanic individuals, seven Caucasians, two Asians and one multiracial person. Each participant got two doses of either the Pfizer-BioNTech BNT162b2 vaccine (n=8) or the Moderna mRNA-1273 vaccine (n=2). Post-COVID blood samples were collected from convalescent patients a median of roughly 100 days after diagnosis, with a range of roughly 35 to 161 days. Post-vaccine blood samples were taken a median of about 72 days after the second vaccine dose, with a range of about 13 to 250 days. The cultures were stimulated with overlapping spike peptide pools from SARS-CoV-2 and from the common cold coronaviruses HCoV-NL63, HCoV-OC43 and HCoV-229E. In control cultures, a CEFX viral epitope pool was used as positive control, an HIV-1 Nef peptide pool was used as negative control, or no peptide was added. The spike-specific CD4+ TCR repertoire was compared before and after mRNA vaccination in approximately 9 COVID-19 convalescent patients and a few infection-naive healthy vaccine recipients. What the authors observed across the whole study: The number of convalescent patients in the study was relatively small, and the study did not examine early timepoints following natural infection. Among convalescent patients, a median roughly 90% of the SARS-CoV-2-reactive clones seen after vaccination appeared only after vaccination, which suggests priming specific to the vaccine. Of the vaccine-specific clones in convalescent patients, 304 of 307, or nearly all, reacted only to SARS-CoV-2 spike and did not cross-react with common cold coronaviruses. Although the median number of SARS-CoV-2-reactive clonotypes went up from around 19 after infection to roughly 40 after vaccination, the increase was not significant.

This clonotype was seen more than once but under ten times. Its target antigen remains unknown. No base quality values were provided; no much bigger clone lies one nucleotide off. The treatment or condition label here, explained by the study, means: approximately 11-day PBMC culture with coronavirus spike peptide pools or control peptides (ViraFEST assay). The study used the ViraFEST assay, which expanded antigen-specific T cells with peptide pools and then identified expanded clonotypes by TCR sequencing. Positive SARS-CoV-2 PCR tests in the convalescent patients dated from March to December 2020, before Alpha, Beta and Delta variants emerged in the United States. About 1.8 million PBMCs per well were cultured in IMDM with approximately 5% human AB serum and 8.5 to 10 IU/ml IL-2, plus 10 ug/ml peptide pools. On days 3 and 7, half of the culture medium was replaced with fresh IL-2-containing medium. After nine to eleven days of culture, CD4+ T cells were isolated by negative selection with the EasySep CD4+ T cell isolation kit. Ficoll-Paque Plus gradient centrifugation was used to isolate PBMCs from whole blood, and the isolated PBMCs were then either used fresh or cryopreserved at -140C. Culture conditions were generally each tested in triplicate wells.

The library was built by means of PCR. DNA from cultured CD4+ T cells was subjected to TCR sequencing with the Oncomine TCR Beta short-read assay at the Johns Hopkins FTIC core. Genomic DNA was extracted from the cultured CD4+ T cells with the QIAamp micro DNA kit. Oncomine TCR Beta libraries made from cultured CD4+ T cells were pooled using unique dual indexes and sequenced on an Illumina iSeq 100. The original methods were these. Non-productive sequences were filtered out, and CDR3s that did not start with C, did not end with F or W, or were shorter than 7 amino acids were discarded. The MANAFEST web application was used to identify antigen-specific clonotypes by comparing peptide-stimulated wells against reference wells and other culture wells. An FDR below 0.05, an odds ratio above 5, and a productive frequency above 0.1% in at least two of three replicate wells were required for clones to be considered positive. A clonotype counted as cross-reactive if it showed significant expansion both in the SARS-CoV-2 spike wells and in at least one common cold coronavirus spike condition. CDR3 homology was assessed with Levenshtein distances (stringdist) and unrooted phylogenetic trees (ape) in R version 3.6.1. TCRdb applied fastp at Q25 and MiXCR to the public reads, then kept only in-frame beta chains. For every CDR3 protein sequence, its rows merge into one entry that carries the most common genes and DNA. The V and J calls and clone size come from TCRdb's table, not from the authors' own analysis. The sample yields 15,000 to 20,000 distinct CDR3 sequences; over 20% were counted once. About 11% of the sample goes to the ten largest clones.

V is clipped by 9 bases and J by 1 base, and the sequence between their germline boundaries is 6 bases long. Taken from cysteine to phenylalanine, the CDR3 has 11 residues. The only DNA kept is the CDR3, 33 bases in frame from the first base. CDR1 and CDR2 were assigned from the germline V gene as MDHEN and SYDVKM. The clonotype comes from a human donor with COVID-19. The rearranged segments are TRBV28 and TRBJ1-1; a confident D gene designation cannot be given. Sequenced sample: cultured CD4+ T cells from blood. CDR3 region: CASTANTEAFF. The base sequence is TGTGCCAGTACAGCGAACACTGAAGCTTTCTTT.